The present T cell receptor beta chain was sequenced within a study of monozygotic twins with inflammatory bowel disease (dated by TCRdb to the late 2010s). Study-level background: A total of approximately 28 monozygotic twin pairs were included in the full study, comprising nine German pairs (four IBD-concordant, five IBD-discordant) and 19 IBD-discordant Danish pairs. Disease-associated traits were sought mainly through comparisons between IBD patients and their genetically identical healthy co-twins within discordant pairs. Each individual had, on average, about 151 000 unique TCRalpha sequences and 181 000 unique TCRbeta sequences available for analysis. Study-wide findings and limitations: IBD patients had lower TCRbeta repertoire diversity, measured by the inverse Simpson index, than their healthy co-twins. The results gave no support for a single strong signal or clonotype linked to IBD. Differing immunosuppressive treatments among patients may have added background noise and inter-individual variability to the repertoires. Compared with healthy twins, IBD patients had fewer clonotypes in common with other individuals, a difference most pronounced in patients showing signs of disease activity. Repertoire similarity did not differ between concordant and discordant twins, possibly due to limited statistical power. Different T cell subtypes could not be distinguished in the analysis.

With respect to this clonotype: Its antigen remains undetermined.

The germline V gene yields SQVTM for CDR1 and ANQGSEA for CDR2. The CDR3 runs 17 amino acids, cysteine and phenylalanine included. No DNA is recorded. From each donor, a roughly 2.7 ml peripheral blood sample was collected into PAXgene tubes and kept at -80 degrees C. Total RNA was isolated from whole blood with the PAXgene blood miRNA kit on an automated QIAcube, without T cell sorting. Deep TCRalpha and TCRbeta repertoire profiling with unique molecular barcoding was performed on peripheral blood of monozygotic twin pairs concordant or discordant for inflammatory bowel disease. Smoking habits were recorded for all twin pairs, with individuals classified as current, former or never smokers. Libraries came from 5' RACE. Each TCR library was prepared from around 3,400 ng of total RNA. For each sample, cDNA was synthesized in eight separate reactions using SMARTScribe reverse transcriptase. During cDNA synthesis, unique molecular identifiers containing a 6-nucleotide sample barcode were introduced by template switching. TCRalpha and TCRbeta cDNA was amplified by two nested PCRs of around 16 and 10 cycles, with bead purification after each PCR. Before amplification, the cDNA was treated with uracil DNA-glycosylase and purified using the QIAquick PCR purification kit. In the second PCR, Illumina TruSeq-compatible adapters and sample-specific barcodes were added. TapeStation and Qubit were used to check library quality and concentration, and about 5.2 ng of each library went into the pool. Sequencing of the pooled libraries was done on an Illumina HiSeq2500 single-index Rapid Run using custom sequencing primers and 2 x 100 bp reads. The original pipeline was this. PCR and sequencing errors were corrected by UMI-based consensus assembly using MiGEC version 1.2.6. MiXCR version 2.1.1 was used to carry out V(D)J alignment, clonotype assembly and CDR3 extraction. Gene usage, clonotype sharing and MAIT/NKT TCR abundance were normalised by analysing the top 1000, 10 000 and 20 000 clonotypes per sample. Diversity was computed as the inverse Simpson index with the vegan R package after downsampling to 27 000 UMIs. Statistical testing used paired Mann-Whitney U tests on the discordant twin pairs and applied Benjamini-Hochberg correction for multiple testing. Following TCRdb reprocessing, every CDR3 protein sequence forms one entry, and DNA is not provided. These V and J calls originate from TCRdb's pipeline instead of the authors' own analysis. This sample's records show some 200,000 distinct CDR3 sequences. The ten largest clones take up around 1.5% of the sample.

The rearranged chain carries TRBV29-1 and TRBJ2-6; the TCRdb D gene call, TRBD1, has no DNA to confirm it. Specimen: blood. This receptor was obtained from a human donor with ulcerative colitis or Crohn's disease, or a healthy co-twin of an affected twin (not recorded which). This receptor has the CDR3 CSVEGTEYSSGANVLTF.